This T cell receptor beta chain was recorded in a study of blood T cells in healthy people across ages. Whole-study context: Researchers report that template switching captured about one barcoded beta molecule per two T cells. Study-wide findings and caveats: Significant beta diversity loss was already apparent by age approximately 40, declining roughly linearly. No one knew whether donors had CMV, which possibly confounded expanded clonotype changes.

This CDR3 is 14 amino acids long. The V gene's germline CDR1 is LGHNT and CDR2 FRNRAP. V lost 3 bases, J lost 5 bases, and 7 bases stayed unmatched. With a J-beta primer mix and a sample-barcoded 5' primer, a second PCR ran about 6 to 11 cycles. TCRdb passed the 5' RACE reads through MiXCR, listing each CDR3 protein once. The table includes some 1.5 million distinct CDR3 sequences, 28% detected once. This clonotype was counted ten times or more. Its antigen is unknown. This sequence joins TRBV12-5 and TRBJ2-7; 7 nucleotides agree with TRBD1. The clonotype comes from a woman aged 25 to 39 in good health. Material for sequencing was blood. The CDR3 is CASGLQGTQDEQYF. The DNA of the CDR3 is TGTGCTAGTGGTTTACAGGGGACGCAGGACGAGCAGTACTTC.